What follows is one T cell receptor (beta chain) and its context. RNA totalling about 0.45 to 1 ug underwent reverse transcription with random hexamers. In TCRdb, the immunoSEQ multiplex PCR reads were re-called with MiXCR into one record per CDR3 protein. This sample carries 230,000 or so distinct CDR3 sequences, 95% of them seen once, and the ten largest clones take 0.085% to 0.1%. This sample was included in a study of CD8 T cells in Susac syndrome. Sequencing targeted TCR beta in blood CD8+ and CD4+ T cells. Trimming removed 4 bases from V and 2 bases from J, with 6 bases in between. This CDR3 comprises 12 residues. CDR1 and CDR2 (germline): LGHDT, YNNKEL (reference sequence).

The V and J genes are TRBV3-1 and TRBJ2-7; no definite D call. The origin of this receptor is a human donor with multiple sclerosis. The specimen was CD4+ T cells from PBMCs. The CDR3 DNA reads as TGTGCCAGCAGCCGGCCCCCCTACGAGCAGTACTTC. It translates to CASSRPPYEQYF.